The entry below describes one T cell receptor (beta chain). The V gene's germline CDR1 is PRHDT and CDR2 FYEKMQ (reference sequence). After removal of 5 bases from V and 8 bases from J, the junction contained 9 bases not matched to a gene. This CDR3 is 15 amino acids long. The source of the sample is a study of blood T cell repertoires in COVID-19. Study summary: Sites in the United States, Italy and Spain provided acute and convalescent COVID-19 samples. Sources were T cells, B-cell-depleted T cells, or PBMCs; the material itself was cDNA or gDNA.

How the authors handled the data: Scientists estimated how many nucleated cells there were by amplifying reference gene primers. Some clones are missing from TCRdb's copy, which holds only in-frame ones; the method was immunoSEQ multiplex PCR. The V and J calls and clone size come from that table; D and trimming were worked out from the DNA. In the table there are more than 45,000 clones, roughly nine tenths of which are singletons. This sequence joins TRBV13 and TRBJ2-4; 10 positions match TRBD2. The clonotype was recovered from a human donor in a cohort sampled during active COVID-19. Sequencing used peripheral blood. The CDR3 here is CASSESGRARDIQYF. CDR3 in DNA: TGTGCCAGCAGCGAAAGCGGGAGGGCCAGGGACATTCAGTACTTC.